This T cell receptor (beta chain) was retrieved from a study of T-cell reconstitution after alpha-beta-depleted transplantation in children. Points from the study as a whole: Roughly two months post-transplant, alpha-beta T cells reportedly originated from several hundred graft clones that had expanded.

V was clipped by 3 bases and J by 9 bases; unmatched bases: 1. The CDR3 covers 14 residues. CDR1 is LGHDT and CDR2 is YNNKEL in the germline V gene (reference sequence). Construction of the TCRbeta library involved unique molecular identifiers. TCRdb re-called the PCR reads with MiXCR, one entry per CDR3 protein. The table shows roughly 490,000 distinct CDR3 sequences, with 10% to 12% occurring only once. This clonotype came up a few times. Its cognate antigen is unknown. This sequence joins TRBV3-1 and TRBJ1-6, with 11 nucleotides matching TRBD1. The input for sequencing was PBMCs, mostly from graft donor cells, taken 180 days after TCRalphabeta/CD19-depleted stem cell transplant. This receptor was obtained from a female patient aged 2-15 years who had a stem cell transplant for aplastic anemia, so the T cells may come from the graft donor. CDR3 protein: CASSHGTGGSPLHF. The DNA of the CDR3 is TGTGCCAGCAGCCACGGGACAGGGGGTTCACCCCTCCACTTT.